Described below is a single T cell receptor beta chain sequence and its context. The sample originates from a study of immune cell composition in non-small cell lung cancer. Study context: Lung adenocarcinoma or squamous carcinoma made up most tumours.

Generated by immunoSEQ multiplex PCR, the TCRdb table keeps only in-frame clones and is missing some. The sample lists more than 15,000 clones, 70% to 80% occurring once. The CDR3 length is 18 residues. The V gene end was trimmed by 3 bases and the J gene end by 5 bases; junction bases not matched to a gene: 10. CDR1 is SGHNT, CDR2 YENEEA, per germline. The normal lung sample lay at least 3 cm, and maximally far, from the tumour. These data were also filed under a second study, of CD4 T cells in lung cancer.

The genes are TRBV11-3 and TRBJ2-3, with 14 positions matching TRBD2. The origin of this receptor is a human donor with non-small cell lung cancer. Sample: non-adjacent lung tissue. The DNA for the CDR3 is TGTGCCAGCAGCTTGACCGGGACTAGCGGGGGAAATGAAGATACGCAGTATTTT. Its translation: CASSLTGTSGGNEDTQYF.